The T cell receptor beta chain described here comes from a study of neurological immune-mediated disorders (dated by TCRdb to the late 2010s). For the study in its entirety: Peripheral blood TCR-beta repertoires from patients with HTLV-I-associated myelopathy (HAM/TSP), patients with multiple sclerosis, and healthy controls were compared in the study using UMI-based sequencing. The cohort included approximately 68 subjects: approximately 14 with HAM/TSP, about 34 with multiple sclerosis, and around 20 healthy controls. The roughly 99 TCR-beta libraries covered PBMC samples along with longitudinal samples, technical triplicates, and paired sorted CD4+ and CD8+ T-cell subsets. Longitudinal HAM/TSP donors and healthy donors each had 3 time-points at intervals of about 3-45 months.

cDNA was synthesized by template-switch 5'RACE using a primer with a 10-nucleotide random unique molecular identifier that tagged each TCR transcript. Every sequencing run covered 15-18 subjects and yielded more than 160 million TCR-beta sequences. The RNeasy kit was used to extract total RNA. The KAPA Real-time Library Amplification kit was used to amplify TCR-beta VDJ regions with primers targeting the TCR constant region and the 5'RACE anchor. A first PCR added sample indexes and Illumina adaptors, and a second PCR then raised library yield. After purification with Ampure beads, the TCR product of roughly 650 bp was size-selected on a 2% E-gel SizeSelection system. Before pooling, library quality was assessed on a Bioanalyzer, concentration was determined with Qubit, and library quantification was performed with the Kapa Library Quantification kit. Libraries were sequenced paired-end 2 x 150 bp on an Illumina HiSeq 2500. To increase sequence diversity, about 25-31% phiX was spiked into each library pool. In the source study's methods: Quality-filtered reads were processed with the UMI-based MiGEC pipeline, and over 85% of raw TCR sequences were removed by the MiGEC pipeline during error correction. IMGT germline references were used for alignment of VDJ genes, and clonotypes were defined by a unique CDR3 amino acid sequence together with V-J genes. Clonal expansion, Shannon diversity and CDR3 relatedness were evaluated with VDJtools (CalcPairwiseDistances, ClusterSamples), while phylogenetic trees were built in CLCbio workbench. Using coefficient-of-variation modelling across technical triplicates, the study counted a clone as expanded if it had at least 8 unique UMIs. TCRdb passed the public sequencing reads through fastp at Q25 and MiXCR, retaining productive beta sequences. CDR3 protein duplicates are merged, each entry listing the most common genes and DNA. TCRdb, not the authors, supplied the V and J calls. For this sample there are roughly 100,000 distinct CDR3 sequences; 10% to 13% appear just once. The ten largest clonotypes hold 3.1% of the sample.

This clonotype was seen more than once but under ten times. Its specific antigen is unknown. Base qualities are not at hand, and no much larger clone is one base apart. Overall study results and their limits: TCR clonal expansion was highest in HAM/TSP patients and lowest in MS patients, with MS patients falling below even healthy controls. Expanded clones from different subjects shared no identical CDR3 amino acid sequences, which suggests that TCR-beta repertoires were private in all groups.

The sample's time point, from its label and the paper: longitudinal time-point 3. For unsorted PBMC libraries, 2 million PBMCs were used after storage in RNAlater at -80 degrees C until RNA extraction. Peripheral blood underwent Ficoll-Hypaque density gradient centrifugation to isolate PBMCs, which were then cryopreserved in liquid nitrogen. The clonotype was recovered from a female donor with HTLV-1-associated myelopathy (HAM/TSP). The sample was PBMCs.

Here the CDR3 is given as CATHGQGKVLGEKLFF. The DNA is as follows: TGTGCCACCCACGGACAGGGAAAGGTCTTAGGTGAAAAACTGTTTTTT. The chain employs TRBV6-5 and TRBJ1-4; 8 middle bases align to TRBD1. Sequences MNHEY (CDR1) and SVGAGI (CDR2) are obtained from the germline V gene. Taken from cysteine to phenylalanine, the CDR3 has 16 residues. Here the CDR3 DNA is all that survives: 48 bases in frame from base 1. Ends trimmed: V by 10 bases, J by 7 bases; bases unmatched to a gene: 17.